One sample yielded the 19 T cell receptor beta chains listed below, sequenced in a study of T cell changes during pregnancy in multiple sclerosis. Method: immunoSEQ multiplex PCR; TCRdb's copy keeps in-frame clones and lacks some. Among some 59,000 clones listed, 70% to 90% were seen once. The source was peripheral blood, collected in the first trimester of pregnancy. Receptors were obtained from a female donor with multiple sclerosis, enrolled in a pregnancy study.

This chain joins TRBV7-8 and TRBJ1-2; a weak D match, TRBD1 (6 bases). Germline V CDR1 and CDR2: SGHVS, FQNEAQ. The CDR3 has 18 residues. Trimming pared 3 bases from V and 1 base from J, leaving 21 bases between. The CDR3 region has the DNA TGTGCCAGCAGCTTTGGAAACCCTGTGTACAGGGTTAACTATGGCTACACCTTC. Translated, it gives CASSFGNPVYRVNYGYTF.

V and J are TRBV11-2 and TRBJ1-1, with TRBD1 matching over 7 bases. CDR1 is SGHAT, CDR2 FQNNGV, per germline. The V segment lost 5 bases and the J segment 3 bases; nucleotides outside the gene matches: 6. The CDR3 sequence is 14 residues long. The CDR3 nucleotides read TGTGCCAGCAGCCCCCGACAGGGACACACTGAAGCTTTCTTT. Its translation: CASSPRQGHTEAFF.

The V and J genes are TRBV10-3 and TRBJ1-5; 10 nucleotides line up with TRBD1. The V gene's germline CDR1 is ENHRY and CDR2 SYGVKD. J gave up 6 bases and V 10 bases, and 9 bases lay outside the gene matches. The CDR3 spans 14 residues. The CDR3 spells CATQDRGEGQPQHF. DNA of the CDR3: TGTGCCACCCAGGACAGGGGGGAGGGTCAGCCCCAGCATTTT.

This rearrangement joins TRBV6-4 to TRBJ2-7; TRBD2 agrees at 11 bases. V was clipped by 5 bases and J by 3 bases; unmatched bases: 6. CDR3 size: 15 residues. In germline, CDR1 is MRHNA, CDR2 SNTAGT. The CDR3 region has the DNA TGTGCCAGCAGTAGGTCACTAGCGGGAGTCTACGAGCAGTACTTC. Translated: CASSRSLAGVYEQYF.

V usage is TRBV5-1 and J usage is TRBJ1-2; D gene unclear. The CDR3 consists of 12 residues. Trimming took off 0 bases at V and 5 bases at J, with 5 bases between the two ends. Germline loops: CDR1 SGHRS, CDR2 YFSETQ. CDR3 residues: CASSLASYGYTF. CDR3 in DNA: TGCGCCAGCAGCTTGGCTTCGTATGGCTACACCTTC. The full variable domain, rest sourced from reference TRBV5-1 and TRBJ1-2, is KAGVTQTPRYLIKTRGQQVTLSCSPISGHRSVSWYQQTPGQGLQFLFEYFSETQRNKGNFPGRFSGRQFSNSRSEMNVSTLELGDSALYLCASSLASYGYTFGSGTRLTVV.

This clone has a single count. This chain connects TRBV7-3 to TRBJ2-1; no reliable D call. The CDR3 is 14 residues long. From germline, CDR1 is SGHTA and CDR2 FQGTGA. V was trimmed by 1 base and J by 7 bases, leaving 11 bases between them. In DNA form, the CDR3 reads TGTGCCAGCAGCTTAATATCCAGTATAAATGAGCAGTTCTTC. Protein sequence: CASSLISSINEQFF.

The V and J genes are TRBV19 and TRBJ2-7; possible D gene TRBD1, 6 bases. This CDR3 region has 13 residues. Trimming cost V 10 bases and J 2 bases, with 15 bases left between them. The germline V gene encodes CDR1 LNHDA and CDR2 SQIVND (reference sequence). CDR3 nucleotide sequence: TGTGCCACCCTAGGACAGTTTACCTACGAGCAGTACTTC. Translating it yields CATLGQFTYEQYF. Variable domain in full (rest from reference TRBV19 and TRBJ2-7): DGGITQSPKYLFRKEGQNVTLSCEQNLNHDAMYWYRQDPGQGLRLIYYSQIVNDFQKGDIAEGYSVSREKKESFPLTVTSAQKNPTAFYLCATLGQFTYEQYFGPGTRLTVT.

The chain uses TRBV12-5 and TRBJ2-1, with 8 nucleotides matching TRBD1. Germline CDR1 and CDR2: LGHNT and FRNRAP. This CDR3 region has 16 residues. The V and J ends lost 0 bases and 8 bases, in that order; junction bases with no gene match: 9. The CDR3 region is CASGLVLGQGIDEQFF. For the CDR3, the DNA is TGTGCTAGTGGTTTGGTACTAGGACAGGGTATCGATGAGCAGTTCTTC.

This chain's CDR3 is CASSLSGEYTGELFF. CDR3 sequence (DNA): TGTGCCAGCAGCTTATCCGGGGAGTACACCGGGGAGCTGTTTTTT. This chain uses TRBV7-3 with TRBJ2-2; weak D call: TRBD2 (5 bases). Germline values: CDR1 SGHTA, CDR2 FQGTGA. The CDR3 extends over 15 amino acids. Trimming shortened V by 2 bases and J by 3 bases, and 10 bases separated the two germline ends.

The chain couples TRBV11-2 to TRBJ2-7; weak D call: TRBD1 (6 bases). CDR1 and CDR2 from the germline V gene are SGHAT and FQNNGV. The CDR3 has 14 amino acids. The V and J ends lost 6 bases and 2 bases respectively, with 14 bases between them. CDR3: CASSGVQGAYEQYF. The DNA for the CDR3 is TGTGCCAGCAGTGGAGTACAGGGCGCCTACGAGCAGTACTTC.

This chain links TRBV7-2 with TRBJ2-2; D ambiguous. The CDR3 totals 12 residues. With 5 bases removed from V and 6 bases from J, the gap between germline ends came to 7 bases. CDR1 and CDR2 (germline): SGHTA, FQGNSA. The CDR3 spells CASSLLSGELFF. CDR3 in DNA: TGTGCCAGCAGCCTCCTATCCGGGGAGCTGTTTTTT.

The rearrangement uses TRBV5-1 and TRBJ2-2; TRBD1 agrees at 9 bases. Germline V gene lookup returns CDR1 SGHRS and CDR2 YFSETQ. The V segment lost 0 bases and the J segment 7 bases; nucleotides outside the gene matches: 7. The CDR3 has 16 amino acids. Here the CDR3 reads CASSLDVTGGYGELFF. For the CDR3, the DNA is TGCGCCAGCAGCTTGGATGTGACAGGGGGGTACGGGGAGCTGTTTTTT.

V is TRBV5-6 and J is TRBJ2-1; TRBD2 matches at 11 bases. The CDR3 runs to 17 residues. The germline V gene has CDR1 SGHDT and CDR2 YYEEEE. V shed 2 bases, J shed 4 bases, and the junction held 8 bases outside the gene matches. The CDR3 spells CASSFSGGAWSYNEQFF. CDR3 nucleotides: TGTGCCAGCAGCTTTAGCGGGGGGGCCTGGTCTTACAATGAGCAGTTCTTC. The whole variable domain, filled in from reference TRBV5-6 and TRBJ2-1, reads DAGVTQSPTHLIKTRGQQVTLRCSPKSGHDTVSWYQQALGQGPQFIFQYYEEEERQRGNFPDRFSGHQFPNYSSELNVNALLLGDSALYLCASSFSGGAWSYNEQFFGPGTRLTVL.

This clone was counted a few times. The gene calls are TRBV7-3 and TRBJ1-2; no clear D. V gave up 2 bases and J gave up 7 bases, with 11 bases separating them. The CDR3 contains 13 residues. CDR1 and CDR2 (germline): SGHTA, FQGTGA. The CDR3 bases are TGTGCCAGCAGCTTACAGTACAGCGGTGGCTACACCTTC. Translating gives CASSLQYSGGYTF.

J is TRBJ2-1 and V is TRBV18; no reliable D call. The germline V gene encodes CDR1 KGHSH and CDR2 LQKENI. CDR3 length: 12 residues. Trimming pared 2 bases from V and 7 bases from J, leaving 6 bases between. The CDR3 loop is CASSPEENEQFF. The DNA for the CDR3 is TGTGCCAGCTCACCAGAGGAGAATGAGCAGTTCTTC.

The V gene is TRBV9, the J gene TRBJ1-1; unclear D gene. Trimming removed 3 bases from V and 5 bases from J, with 11 bases in between. Germline CDR1 is SGDLS and CDR2 is YYNGEE. The CDR3 extends over 13 amino acids. CDR3 DNA: TGTGCCAGCAGCGCAGATCGGGGAACTGAAGCTTTCTTT. Translation gives CASSADRGTEAFF.

This chain joins TRBV7-9 and TRBJ1-2; D is perhaps TRBD1 (5 bases). Germline V gives CDR1 SEHNR, CDR2 FQNEAQ (reference sequence). V lost 3 bases and J 0 bases, leaving 11 bases between the germline ends. The CDR3 extends over 15 amino acids. DNA of the CDR3: TGTGCCAGCAGCTTGCAGGGAACTGCTAACTATGGCTACACCTTC. It is translated as CASSLQGTANYGYTF.

The CDR3 region has the DNA TGTGCCAGCAGCCAATTGAGGTGGGAGACTCAGAACACCGGGGAGCTGTTTTTT. This encodes CASSQLRWETQNTGELFF. This chain uses TRBV4-2 with TRBJ2-2, with a possible D match to TRBD2 (5 bases). The CDR3 loop spans 18 amino acids. The V end lost 2 bases, the J end lost 1 base, and 17 bases lay between the germline ends. Germline CDR1 is LGHNA and CDR2 is YNFKEQ.

This clone was detected only once. The rearrangement links TRBV19 to TRBJ1-1; perhaps TRBD1 as D (6 bases). In germline, CDR1 is LNHDA, CDR2 SQIVND (reference sequence). CDR3 length: 16 amino acids. The germline V and J ends were trimmed by 5 bases and 4 bases, with 20 bases remaining between them. Here the CDR3 reads CASSAITGLASTEAFF. The CDR3 nucleotides read TGTGCCAGTAGTGCTATTACAGGGTTGGCAAGCACTGAAGCTTTCTTT.